Below, one T cell receptor (beta chain) is given with its context. This specimen comes from a study of shared clonotypes between healthy human individuals. The CDR3 extends over 14 amino acids. The V end was cut by 4 bases, the J end by 5 bases, with 11 bases between. The germline V gene encodes CDR1 SGHTA and CDR2 FQGNSA. This table comes from immunoSEQ multiplex PCR, and its TCRdb copy is limited to in-frame clones, with some not included. The table shows about 980,000 clones, with around 80% occurring only once. V gene TRBV7-2 combines with J gene TRBJ2-2, with D perhaps TRBD2 (5 bases). Sequencing input: memory CD4+ T cells sorted from blood. Sample subset: CD45RA-negative fraction. This receptor was obtained from a young man in good health. The CDR3 loop reads CASSWGVGTGELFF. In DNA form, the CDR3 reads TGTGCCAGCAGCTGGGGAGTGGGTACCGGGGAGCTGTTTTTT.